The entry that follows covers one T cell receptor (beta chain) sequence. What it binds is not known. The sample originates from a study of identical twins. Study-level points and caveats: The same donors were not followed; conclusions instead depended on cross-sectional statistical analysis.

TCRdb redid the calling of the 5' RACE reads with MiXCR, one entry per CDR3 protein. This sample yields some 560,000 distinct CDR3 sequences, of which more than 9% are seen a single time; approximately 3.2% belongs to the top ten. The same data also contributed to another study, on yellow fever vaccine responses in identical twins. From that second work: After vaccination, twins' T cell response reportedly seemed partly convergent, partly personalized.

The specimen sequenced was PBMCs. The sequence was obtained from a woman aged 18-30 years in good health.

The CDR3 nucleotides are TGTGCCAGTAGACGGACTAGCGGCCAAGAGACCCAGTACTTC. Translating it yields CASRRTSGQETQYF. V is TRBV6-2 or TRBV6-3 and J is TRBJ2-5, with TRBD2 matching 10 bases. The V segment lost 9 bases and the J segment 1 base; nucleotides outside the gene matches: 5. The CDR3 totals 14 residues. Germline V lookup: CDR1 MNHEY, CDR2 SVGEGT.